This record looks at one TCR beta chain sequence and its context. Antigen: not known. The assay was immunoSEQ multiplex PCR, and TCRdb's table has in-frame clones only and misses some. The data show fewer than 1.6 million clones, just under 99% seen once. Germline V gene data show CDR1 as MNHNY and CDR2 as SVGAGI (reference sequence). CDR3 size: 15 residues. Trimming removed 10 bases at V and 0 bases at J, with 18 bases between. The data originate from a study of shared clonotypes between healthy human individuals. Donors included only healthy HIV-negative adults lacking recent acute infections or vaccinations. CD4+ cells were split into CD45RA+ naive and CD45RA-negative memory subsets. Notes on the study in general: Against clonotypes common to all four donors, non-shared ones had lower generation probabilities.

The receptor was derived from a man younger than 40 in good health. Sequencing was performed on naive CD4+ T cells sorted from blood. Subset of the sample: CD45RA+ positively selected. The rearrangement uses TRBV6-6 and TRBJ1-2; no clear D. CDR3 DNA: TGTGCCATCAGAACTTACGACCTTTCTAACTATGGCTACACCTTC. Amino acids: CAIRTYDLSNYGYTF.